Included here is one TCR beta chain sequence, with context. The sample is drawn from a study of blood T cell repertoires in COVID-19. As originally analysed: Reference gene primer amplification in the assay estimated nucleated cell counts. The data were produced by immunoSEQ multiplex PCR, yet TCRdb's version contains in-frame clones alone and is incomplete. Clonal size and the V and J genes are those of that table, whereas D and trimming came from the DNA. The sample has about 200,000 clones, more than 75% seen once. Trimming cost V 0 bases and J 7 bases; bases outside gene matches: 7. CDR3 length: 15 residues. CDR1 and CDR2 from the germline V gene are SGHDT and YYEEEE.

The chain is built from TRBV5-6 and TRBJ2-1; 7 positions match TRBD2. The specimen sequenced was peripheral blood. This clonotype was sampled from a woman aged 80 or over with COVID-19, enrolled during active disease. The CDR3 DNA sequence: TGTGCCAGCAGCTTGGCCGAGACTAGCCGGAATGAGCAGTTCTTC. Translated: CASSLAETSRNEQFF.